Listed here is a single TCR beta chain. Its antigen is not known. It is likely a read error, because the conserved phenylalanine at the end of the CDR3 is missing. Each individual donor underwent a draw of about 11 milliliters of peripheral blood. This sample was included in a study of blood T cells in healthy people across ages. General study points: With age, beta diversity per million T cells declined roughly linearly, significantly by roughly 40. With unsorted PBMCs, a conclusive comparison of naive versus antigen-experienced cells was not possible. For the donors, CMV status was unknown and possibly confounded expanded clonotype changes.

The second PCR ran about 6 to 12 cycles with a sample-barcoded 5' primer and J-beta primers. TCRdb re-derived calls from the 5' RACE reads in MiXCR, one entry per CDR3 protein. The sample includes approximately 800,000 distinct CDR3 sequences, 46% seen only once; the top ten take roughly 18%. This CDR3 spans 14 amino acids. Trimming shortened V by 1 base and J by 6 bases, and 10 bases separated the two germline ends. CDR1 is LGHNA, CDR2 YSLEER, per germline. The origin of this receptor is a man older than 75 in good health. Sequences were obtained from blood. The chain combines TRBV4-3 with TRBJ2-1; D perhaps matches TRBD2 (6 bases). The CDR3 region has the DNA TGCGCCAGCAGCCAAGGACTAGTAGGCAATGAGCAGTTCTCC. Translating gives CASSQGLVGNEQFS.